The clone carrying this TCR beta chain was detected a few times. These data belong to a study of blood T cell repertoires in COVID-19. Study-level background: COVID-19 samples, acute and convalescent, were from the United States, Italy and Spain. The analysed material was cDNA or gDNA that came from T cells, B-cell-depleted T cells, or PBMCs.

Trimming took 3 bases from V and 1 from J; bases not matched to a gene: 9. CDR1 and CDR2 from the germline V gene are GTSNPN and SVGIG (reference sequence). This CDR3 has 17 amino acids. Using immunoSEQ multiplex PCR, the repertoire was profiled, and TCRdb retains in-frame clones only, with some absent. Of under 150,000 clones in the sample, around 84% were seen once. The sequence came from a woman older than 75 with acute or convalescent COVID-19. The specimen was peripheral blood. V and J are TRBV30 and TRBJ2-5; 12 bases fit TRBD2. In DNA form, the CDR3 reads TGTGCCTGGAGCTCCTGGCTAGCGGGAGGGATCCAAGAGACCCAGTACTTC. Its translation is CAWSSWLAGGIQETQYF.